What follows are 4 T cell receptor beta chains derived from one specimen sequenced in a study of blood T cell repertoires in COVID-19. This table comes from immunoSEQ multiplex PCR, and its TCRdb copy is limited to in-frame clones, with some not included. Found here are 310,000 or so clones, around nine tenths of them singletons; the top ten hold over 1%. Sequenced input: peripheral blood. Source of these receptors: a man in his 70s with acute or convalescent COVID-19.

In this sample, this clone turned up once. The chain couples TRBV27 to TRBJ2-3; 7 bases match TRBD1. The CDR3 consists of 11 residues. Germline lookup yields CDR1 MNHEY and CDR2 SMNVEV (reference sequence). V gave up 7 bases and J gave up 9 bases; unmatched junction bases: 4. The CDR3 coding sequence is TGTGCCAGCAAAACGACAGGGACGCAGTATTTT. Amino acid sequence: CASKTTGTQYF.

This rearrangement joins TRBV2 to TRBJ1-6; D remains ambiguous. The CDR3 is made up of 15 amino acids. V lost 8 bases, J lost 0 bases, and 11 bases lay in between. CDR1 and CDR2 from the germline V gene are SNHLY and FYNNEI. CDR3 in amino acids: CASAAESSYNSPLHF. In DNA, the CDR3 is TGTGCCAGCGCGGCGGAGAGCTCCTATAATTCACCCCTCCACTTT.

The rearrangement links TRBV5-1 to TRBJ2-7, with TRBD1 matching 10 bases. CDR3 length: 14 residues. Germline trimming cut 4 bases from V and 6 bases from J; bases unmatched to any gene: 7. Germline assignment: CDR1 SGHRS and CDR2 YFSETQ. The CDR3 sequence: CASSIPGTGVEQYF. For the CDR3, the DNA is TGCGCCAGCAGCATCCCCGGGACAGGGGTCGAGCAGTACTTC.

The chain recombines TRBV12-3 or TRBV12-4 with TRBJ2-5; 7 positions match TRBD1. The CDR3 covers 11 residues. Trimming at V came to 6 bases and at J to 7 bases, leaving 2 bases not matched to a gene. The CDR3 DNA reads as TGTGCCAGCAGCACAGGGGCGACCCAGTACTTC. The encoded protein is CASSTGATQYF.